The 9 T cell receptor beta chains listed next were all sequenced from one sample in a study of T cell responses to AZD1222 COVID-19 vaccine. Produced via immunoSEQ multiplex PCR; TCRdb's table is partial and in-frame only. The table shows over 85,000 clones, with 80% to 95% occurring only once. Sequencing used peripheral blood, obtained on day 0 of AZD1222 vaccination. The receptors derive from an adult in good health.

This chain uses TRBV30 with TRBJ1-5, with 8 positions matching TRBD1. The CDR3 loop spans 16 amino acids. V lost 2 bases, J lost 1 base, and 7 bases stayed unmatched. Germline assignment: CDR1 GTSNPN and CDR2 SVGIG (reference sequence). The CDR3 here is CAWSPPTGVSNQPQHF. For the CDR3, the DNA is TGTGCCTGGAGTCCCCCGACAGGGGTCAGCAATCAGCCCCAGCATTTT.

The V and J genes are TRBV6-1 and TRBJ2-3, with TRBD2 matching 9 bases. V was clipped by 2 bases and J by 6 bases; unmatched bases: 12. Per germline, CDR1 MNHNS and CDR2 SASEGT. The CDR3 sequence is 17 residues long. CDR3 residues: CASSERGRLAGYDTQYF. Written as DNA, the CDR3 is TGTGCCAGCAGTGAAAGGGGGAGGCTAGCGGGGTACGATACGCAGTATTTT.

CDR3 sequence (DNA): TGTGCCAGCAGCCATCAGGGACAACACACCGGGGAGCTGTTTTTT. Translated, it gives CASSHQGQHTGELFF. This chain connects TRBV3-1 (or the pseudogene TRBV3-2) to TRBJ2-2; possibly TRBD1 for D (6 bases). The CDR3 consists of 15 residues. Germline V gives CDR1 LGHDT, CDR2 YNNKEL (reference sequence). The ends were cut back, 3 bases at V and 3 bases at J, with 11 bases in the middle.

The chain joins TRBV7-9 to TRBJ2-7, with 10 bases fitting TRBD1. J lost 4 bases, V lost 1 base, and 7 bases had no gene match. Germline values: CDR1 SEHNR, CDR2 FQNEAQ (reference sequence). The CDR3 runs to 16 residues. CDR3 protein: CASSLVVGQGIYEQYF. The CDR3 coding sequence is TGTGCCAGCAGCTTAGTAGTGGGACAGGGGATATACGAGCAGTACTTC. The whole variable domain, filled in from reference TRBV7-9 and TRBJ2-7, reads DTGVSQNPRHKITKRGQNVTFRCDPISEHNRLYWYRQTLGQGPEFLTYFQNEAQLEKSRLLSDRFSAERPKGSFSTLEIQRTEQGDSAMYLCASSLVVGQGIYEQYFGPGTRLTVT.

The chain combines TRBV12-3 or TRBV12-4 with TRBJ1-2, with D unclear. Trimming left V 2 bases short and J 2 bases short, with 6 bases between. This CDR3 is built from 13 residues. CDR3 sequence (DNA): TGTGCCAGCAGTTTAAATCGAAACTATGGCTACACCTTC. Protein: CASSLNRNYGYTF.

The rearrangement uses TRBV5-1 and TRBJ2-1; D is possibly TRBD1 or TRBD2 (5 bases each). V was cut by 2 bases and J by 1 base, with 7 bases left in between. The CDR3 is made up of 14 amino acids. Germline V gene sequence: CDR1 SGHRS, CDR2 YFSETQ. The CDR3 reads CASSFEGSYNEQFF. CDR3 DNA sequence: TGCGCCAGCAGCTTTGAGGGGTCCTACAATGAGCAGTTCTTC.

This clone was found once. J is TRBJ1-2 and V is TRBV30; D gene ambiguous. CDR1 is GTSNPN, CDR2 SVGIG, per germline (reference sequence). Trimming took 1 base from V and 4 from J, leaving 10 bases between them. The CDR3 has 13 residues. The CDR3 nucleotides read TGTGCCTGGAGTGAGTTTAATCTCTATGGCTACACCTTC. Protein sequence: CAWSEFNLYGYTF.

V gene TRBV7-8 combines with J gene TRBJ1-3; the match to TRBD1 covers 8 bases. Trimming took 5 bases from V and 0 from J; bases not matched to a gene: 12. The CDR3 contains 18 residues. Germline V CDR1 and CDR2: SGHVS, FQNEAQ. The CDR3 nucleotides read TGTGCCAGCAGCAGCAGCCGTAGTACAGGGGGCTCTGGAAACACCATATATTTT. It translates to CASSSSRSTGGSGNTIYF.

The chain employs TRBV29-1 and TRBJ1-1; D is unclear. CDR1 and CDR2 (germline): SQVTM, ANQGSEA. The CDR3 is 11 residues long. The germline V and J ends were trimmed by 4 bases and 4 bases, with 7 bases remaining between them. CDR3 in DNA: TGCAGCGTTGGGCCCGGCACTGAAGCTTTCTTT. Translated, it gives CSVGPGTEAFF.